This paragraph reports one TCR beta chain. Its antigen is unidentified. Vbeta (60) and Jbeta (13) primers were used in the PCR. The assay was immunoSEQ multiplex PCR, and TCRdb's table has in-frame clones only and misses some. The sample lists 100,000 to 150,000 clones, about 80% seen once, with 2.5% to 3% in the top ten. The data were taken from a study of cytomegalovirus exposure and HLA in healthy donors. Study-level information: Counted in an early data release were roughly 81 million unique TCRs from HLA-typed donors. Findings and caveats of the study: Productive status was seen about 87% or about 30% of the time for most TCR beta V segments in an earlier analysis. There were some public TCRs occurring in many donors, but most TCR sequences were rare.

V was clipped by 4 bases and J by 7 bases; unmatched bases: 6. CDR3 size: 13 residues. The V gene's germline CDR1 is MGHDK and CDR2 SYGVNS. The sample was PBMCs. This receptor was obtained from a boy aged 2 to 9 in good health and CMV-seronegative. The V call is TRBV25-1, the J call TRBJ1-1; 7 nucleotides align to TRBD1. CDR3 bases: TGTGCCAGCAGTGCTCCAGGGGGGAATGAAGCTTTCTTT. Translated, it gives CASSAPGGNEAFF.